The 8 T cell receptor beta chains reported below all come from one sample, sequenced in a study of blood T cell repertoires in COVID-19. Measured with immunoSEQ multiplex PCR; TCRdb has only the in-frame clones, and not every one. The data hold some 150,000 clones, with roughly 79% observed a single time. Sequenced material: peripheral blood. The receptor source for this set is a human donor with acute or convalescent COVID-19. The donor label of this sample is uncertain.

The chain employs TRBV24-1 and TRBJ2-3, with D possibly TRBD1 on 5 matching bases. This CDR3 spans 12 amino acids. V was pared by 7 bases and J by 9 bases, with 13 bases between. Germline CDR1 is KGHDR and CDR2 is SFDVKD. As DNA, the CDR3 is TGTGCCACCAGGGGTGAGGACAAAACGCAGTATTTT. Protein: CATRGEDKTQYF.

The rearrangement links TRBV18 to TRBJ1-5; D is possibly TRBD1 (5 bases). The length of the CDR3 is 16 residues. Germline-derived CDR1 and CDR2 are KGHSH and LQKENI. With 4 bases removed from V and 5 bases from J, the gap between germline ends came to 18 bases. The chain's CDR3 is CASSLYEEGWDQPQHF. The CDR3 DNA reads TGTGCCAGCTCACTATACGAGGAGGGGTGGGATCAGCCCCAGCATTTT.

The gene calls are TRBV6-6 and TRBJ1-2, with D possibly being TRBD1 (6 bases). The V end lost 6 bases, the J end lost 2 bases, and 16 bases lay between the germline ends. The germline CDR1 and CDR2 sequences are MNHNY and SVGAGI (reference sequence). CDR3 length: 15 amino acids. CDR3 protein: CASSVFRGSNYGYTF. The CDR3 coding sequence is TGTGCCAGCAGCGTCTTCAGGGGAAGCAACTATGGCTACACCTTC.

J is TRBJ2-1 and V is TRBV2; tentative D call: TRBD2 (5 bases). There are 14 residues in the CDR3. Trimming shortened V by 5 bases and J by 10 bases, and 18 bases separated the two germline ends. The germline V gene encodes CDR1 SNHLY and CDR2 FYNNEI. The CDR3 protein is CASSKEAAAREQFF. The CDR3 nucleotides are TGTGCCAGCAGTAAGGAGGCTGCCGCTAGGGAGCAGTTCTTC.

This clone occurred a few times. V is TRBV4-1 and J is TRBJ1-2; D may be TRBD1 (6 bases). The CDR3 extends over 16 amino acids. Germline V gene sequence: CDR1 MGHRA, CDR2 YSYEKL. V was shortened by 4 bases and J by 5 bases, with 20 bases between the two germline ends. The CDR3 region has the DNA TGCGCCAGCAGCCGGGATCCCACGGGACACTCATATGGCTACACCTTC. Protein product: CASSRDPTGHSYGYTF.

V is TRBV2 and J is TRBJ2-2; D perhaps matches TRBD1 (6 bases). Trimming removed 7 bases from V and 2 bases from J, with 8 bases in between. The length of the CDR3 is 13 residues. From germline, CDR1 is SNHLY and CDR2 FYNNEI. CDR3 nucleotide sequence: TGTGCCAGCACCAGGGGTAACACCGGGGAGCTGTTTTTT. It specifies CASTRGNTGELFF.

This chain connects TRBV6-2 or TRBV6-3 to TRBJ1-5, with 7 positions matching TRBD1. The V segment lost 4 bases and the J segment 9 bases; nucleotides outside the gene matches: 12. Germline CDR1 and CDR2: MNHEY and SVGEGT. The CDR3 spans 15 residues. As DNA, the CDR3 is TGTGCCAGCAGTTTTGGACAGGCCATGACTGGGCCCCAGCATTTT. This translates into CASSFGQAMTGPQHF.

This chain links TRBV11-3 with TRBJ2-7; 7 positions match TRBD2. The V segment lost 3 bases and the J segment 2 bases; nucleotides outside the gene matches: 16. CDR3 length: 18 amino acids. CDR1 and CDR2 from the germline V gene are SGHNT and YENEEA. CDR3 bases: TGTGCCAGCAGCTTTCGCCTGCTCTGCCAGCGGGGCCCCTACGAGCAGTACTTC. It yields the protein CASSFRLLCQRGPYEQYF.